The clone carrying this T cell receptor (beta chain) has just a few counts. CDR1 is MNHEY and CDR2 is SMNVEV in the germline V gene (reference sequence). With 0 bases removed from V and 1 base from J, the gap between germline ends came to 9 bases. The CDR3 is 15 amino acids. The data stem from a study of blood T cells in healthy people across ages. Next came a second PCR, run for roughly 6 to 11 cycles, which used a sample-barcoded 5' primer along with a J-beta primer mix. Using its own MiXCR run on the 5' RACE reads, TCRdb lists one record per CDR3 protein. The sample holds fewer than 2 million distinct CDR3 sequences, around 42% seen once.

Sequencing was performed on blood. The receptor's source is a human donor in good health. The chain carries TRBV27 and TRBJ2-5, with D maybe TRBD2 (5 bases). CDR3 region: CASSLSLVGQETQYF. The CDR3, as DNA: TGTGCCAGCAGTTTATCACTAGTGGGCCAAGAGACCCAGTACTTC.